The next 13 T cell receptor beta chains were all read from a single sample in a study of shared clonotypes between healthy human individuals. Sequencing used immunoSEQ multiplex PCR; TCRdb keeps in-frame clones, though not all of them. The sample holds some 580,000 clones, more than 95% seen once. Sequencing was performed on naive CD4+ T cells sorted from blood. Subset in this sample: CD45RA+ positively selected. These receptors were obtained from a woman aged 30 to 39 in good health.

This sequence joins TRBV9 and TRBJ2-5; D is possibly TRBD1 (6 bases). Germline CDR1 and CDR2: SGDLS and YYNGEE. The CDR3 has 13 amino acids. V shed 0 bases and J shed 3 bases, with 6 bases lying between them. The CDR3 DNA is TGTGCCAGCAGCGTAGCAGGGGAAGAGACCCAGTACTTC. This translates into CASSVAGEETQYF.

This chain links TRBV11-1 with TRBJ2-1; D ambiguous. The CDR3 is made up of 13 amino acids. The V gene's germline CDR1 is SGHAT and CDR2 FQDESV (reference sequence). V was clipped by 7 bases and J by 2 bases, with 9 bases between them. As DNA, the CDR3 is TGTGCCAGCACCTATCAAACCTACAATGAGCAGTTCTTC. Protein sequence: CASTYQTYNEQFF.

The chain combines TRBV29-1 with TRBJ1-5, with 8 bases fitting TRBD1. This CDR3 region has 15 residues. Trimming at V came to 0 bases and at J to 7 bases, leaving 8 bases not matched to a gene. Per the germline V gene, CDR1 is SQVTM and CDR2 is ANQGSEA. CDR3 residues: CSVEDTGQGDQPQHF. CDR3 in DNA: TGCAGCGTTGAAGATACCGGACAGGGTGACCAGCCCCAGCATTTT.

This clone was counted once. The chain is built from TRBV29-1 and TRBJ2-7, with 7 bases that match TRBD1. The CDR3 is 12 residues long. Germline CDR1 and CDR2: SQVTM and ANQGSEA. The CDR3 DNA reads as TGCAGAAGGGGAAGGGGGCTTGGCGAGCAGTACTTC. It specifies CRRGRGLGEQYF.

V is TRBV7-9 and J is TRBJ1-3, with D possibly being TRBD1 (5 bases). V was cut by 8 bases and J by 0 bases, with 14 bases left in between. The CDR3 is made up of 15 amino acids. Germline CDR1 is SEHNR and CDR2 is FQNEAQ (reference sequence). The CDR3 region is CASSLRQSSGNTIYF. In DNA, the CDR3 is TGTGCCAGCTCCCTCCGACAGTCCTCTGGAAACACCATATATTTT.

The rearrangement links TRBV6-1 to TRBJ2-4; the match to TRBD2 covers 7 bases. This CDR3 contains 16 residues. The trim removed 4 bases at V and 1 base at J, leaving 7 bases unmatched. From germline, CDR1 is MNHNS and CDR2 SASEGT. This CDR3 is CASSATSVVAKNIQYF. The CDR3 region has the DNA TGTGCCAGCAGTGCAACTAGCGTCGTTGCCAAAAACATTCAGTACTTC.

The rearrangement uses TRBV30 and TRBJ2-7; 7 bases align to TRBD2. Germline V gives CDR1 GTSNPN, CDR2 SVGIG (reference sequence). This CDR3 region has 14 residues. V lost 3 bases and J lost 8; bases outside the gene matches: 13. CDR3 sequence (DNA): TGTGCCTGGAGGGGTCCCGGGGGGACTGGGAAGCAGTACTTC. As protein: CAWRGPGGTGKQYF.

The rearrangement uses TRBV7-7 and TRBJ2-3; D is ambiguous. The V and J ends lost 5 bases and 4 bases respectively, with 10 bases between them. The germline V gene has CDR1 SSHAT and CDR2 FNYEAQ (reference sequence). The CDR3 runs 13 residues. Here the CDR3 DNA reads TGTGCCAGCAGCGCGAGTTTGGCAGATACGCAGTATTTT. This sequence encodes CASSASLADTQYF.

This chain links TRBV19 with TRBJ2-1; D perhaps matches TRBD1 (6 bases). V was shortened by 5 bases and J by 5 bases, with 16 bases between the two germline ends. This CDR3 spans 15 amino acids. Germline V gene sequence: CDR1 LNHDA, CDR2 SQIVND (reference sequence). The CDR3 DNA reads as TGTGCCAGTAGTGGCCCATTGGGGGCCGACAATGAGCAGTTCTTC. This translates into CASSGPLGADNEQFF. Using reference TRBV19 and TRBJ2-1 for the parts outside the CDR3, the full variable domain is DGGITQSPKYLFRKEGQNVTLSCEQNLNHDAMYWYRQDPGQGLRLIYYSQIVNDFQKGDIAEGYSVSREKKESFPLTVTSAQKNPTAFYLCASSGPLGADNEQFFGPGTRLTVL.

This clone was detected only once. The V call is TRBV4-1, the J call TRBJ2-2, with no clear D. The germline V gene encodes CDR1 MGHRA and CDR2 YSYEKL. Trimming removed 1 base at V and 7 bases at J, with 10 bases between. The CDR3 is 14 amino acids. The CDR3 reads CASSQVRSVGELFF. The CDR3 DNA reads TGCGCCAGCAGCCAAGTTAGATCAGTCGGGGAGCTGTTTTTT.

This chain uses TRBV5-1 with TRBJ2-1; TRBD2 aligns across 10 bases. This CDR3 is built from 14 residues. Trimming at V came to 1 base and at J to 6 bases, leaving 1 base not matched to a gene. From germline, CDR1 is SGHRS and CDR2 YFSETQ. CDR3 sequence reads: CASSLTSGVNEQFF. In nucleotides, the CDR3 is TGCGCCAGCAGCTTGACTAGCGGGGTCAATGAGCAGTTCTTC.

The V gene is TRBV4-1, the J gene TRBJ2-2, with a possible D match to TRBD2 (5 bases). This CDR3 has 14 residues. Germline values: CDR1 MGHRA, CDR2 YSYEKL. The ends were cut back, 0 bases at V and 4 bases at J, with 6 bases in the middle. The CDR3 DNA reads TGCGCCAGCAGCCAAGAAGCGGTCACCGGGGAGCTGTTTTTT. Translation: CASSQEAVTGELFF.

This chain uses TRBV11-2 with TRBJ1-2; TRBD1 matches at 7 bases. V shed 4 bases and J 0 bases; nucleotides not matched to a gene: 8. The CDR3 is 16 residues long. Germline V gene data show CDR1 as SGHAT and CDR2 as FQNNGV. In DNA form, the CDR3 reads TGTGCCAGCAGCTCTCGCGGACAGGATACTAACTATGGCTACACCTTC. Translated: CASSSRGQDTNYGYTF.